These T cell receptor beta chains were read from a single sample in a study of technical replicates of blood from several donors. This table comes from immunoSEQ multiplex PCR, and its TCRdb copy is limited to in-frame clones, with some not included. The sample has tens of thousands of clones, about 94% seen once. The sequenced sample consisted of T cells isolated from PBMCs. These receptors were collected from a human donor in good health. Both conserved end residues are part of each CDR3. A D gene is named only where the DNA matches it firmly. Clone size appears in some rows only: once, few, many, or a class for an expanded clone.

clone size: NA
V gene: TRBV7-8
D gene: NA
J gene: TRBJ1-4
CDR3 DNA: TGTGCCAGCAGCTTAGATTGGCAGAATGAAAAACTGTTTTTT
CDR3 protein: CASSLDWQNEKLFF

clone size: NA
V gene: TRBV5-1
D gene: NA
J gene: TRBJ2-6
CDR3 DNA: TGCGCCAGCAGCTTGGGAGGGAATCATGGGGCCAACGTCCTGACTTTC
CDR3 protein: CASSLGGNHGANVLTF

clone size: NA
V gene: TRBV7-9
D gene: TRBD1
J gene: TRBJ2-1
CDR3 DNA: TGTGCCAGCAGCTTAGAAGGGGGCGCCTACAATGAGCAGTTCTTC
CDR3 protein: CASSLEGGAYNEQFF

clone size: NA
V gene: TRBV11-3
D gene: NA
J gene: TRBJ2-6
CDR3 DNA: TGTGCCAGCAGCTTATCAGGTGTTGGGGCCAACGTCCTGACTTTC
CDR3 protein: CASSLSGVGANVLTF

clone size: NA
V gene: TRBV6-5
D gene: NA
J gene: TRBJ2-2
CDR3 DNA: TGTGCCAGCAGCCAGACTTTCACCGGGGAGCTGTTTTTT
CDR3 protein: CASSQTFTGELFF

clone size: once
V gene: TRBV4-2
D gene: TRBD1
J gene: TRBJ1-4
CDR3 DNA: TGTGCCAGCAGCCAAGATGGTGGGACAGGGTATAGTGGTGAAAAACTGTTTTTT
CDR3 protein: CASSQDGGTGYSGEKLFF

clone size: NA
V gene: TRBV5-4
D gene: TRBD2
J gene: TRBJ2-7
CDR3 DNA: TGTGCCAGCAGCTCAGAGAAAAGACTAGCGGGAGCCTACGAGCAGTACTTC
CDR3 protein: CASSSEKRLAGAYEQYF

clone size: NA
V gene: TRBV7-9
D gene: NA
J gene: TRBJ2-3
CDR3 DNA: TGTGCCAGCAGCTTACAACCAGTTAGGGGGTTAGTCACAGATACGCAGTATTTT
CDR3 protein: CASSLQPVRGLVTDTQYF

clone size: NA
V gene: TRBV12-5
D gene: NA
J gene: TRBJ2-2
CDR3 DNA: TGTGCTAGTGGTTCCCAGGGCTTCACCGGGGAGCTGTTTTTT
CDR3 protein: CASGSQGFTGELFF

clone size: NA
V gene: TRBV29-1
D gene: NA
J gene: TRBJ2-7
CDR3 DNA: TGCAGCGTTGCCCTTTCCTACGAGCAGTACTTC
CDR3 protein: CSVALSYEQYF

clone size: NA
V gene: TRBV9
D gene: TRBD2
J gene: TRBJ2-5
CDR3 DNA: TGTGCCAGCAGCGTTTCCGGGAGGGCTGAGGAGACCCAGTACTTC
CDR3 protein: CASSVSGRAEETQYF

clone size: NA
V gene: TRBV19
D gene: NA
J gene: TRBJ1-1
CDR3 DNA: TGTGCCAGTAGTTACAGCGAGGGAAACACTGAAGCTTTCTTT
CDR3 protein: CASSYSEGNTEAFF

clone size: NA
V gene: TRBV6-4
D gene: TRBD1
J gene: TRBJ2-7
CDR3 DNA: TGTGCCAGCAGTGACGGACAGGGGCGGACTCTACTCGAGCAGTACTTC
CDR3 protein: CASSDGQGRTLLEQYF

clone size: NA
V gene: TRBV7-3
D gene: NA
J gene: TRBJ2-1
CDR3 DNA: TGTGCCAGCAGTGTTACGGGGTTTGACAATGAGCAGTTCTTC
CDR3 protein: CASSVTGFDNEQFF

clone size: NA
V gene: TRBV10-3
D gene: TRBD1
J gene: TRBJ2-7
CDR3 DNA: TGTGCCATCAGTGAGGCAGGACAGGGGGCTTCCGCCTACGAGCAGTACTTC
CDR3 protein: CAISEAGQGASAYEQYF

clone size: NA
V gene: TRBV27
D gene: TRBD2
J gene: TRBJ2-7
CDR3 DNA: TGTGCCAGCAGTTTGACCCCTCGGGAGGGGATTACCTACGAGCAGTACTTC
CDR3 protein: CASSLTPREGITYEQYF

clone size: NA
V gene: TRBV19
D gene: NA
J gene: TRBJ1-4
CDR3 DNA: TGTGCCAGTAGTAGTACAGGAGCAACTAATGAAAAACTGTTTTTT
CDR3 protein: CASSSTGATNEKLFF

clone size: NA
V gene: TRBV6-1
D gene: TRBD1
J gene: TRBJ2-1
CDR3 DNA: TGTGCCAGCAGATTAGACAGGGGGATTTATGGTGAGCAGTTCTTC
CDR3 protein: CASRLDRGIYGEQFF

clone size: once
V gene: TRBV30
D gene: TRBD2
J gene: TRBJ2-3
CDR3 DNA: TGTGCCTGGAACCCGGGTCGGACTAGCGGGAGGGGAAGCACAGATACGCAGTATTTT
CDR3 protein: CAWNPGRTSGRGSTDTQYF

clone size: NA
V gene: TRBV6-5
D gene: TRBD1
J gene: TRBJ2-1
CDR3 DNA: TGTGCCAGCAGTTACGGTATCGGACAGGGGGCCGATGAGCAGTTCTTC
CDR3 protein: CASSYGIGQGADEQFF

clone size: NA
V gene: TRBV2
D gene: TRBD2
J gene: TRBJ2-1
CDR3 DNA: TGTGCCAGCAGTTGGTGGGGACTAGCGGGAGAAGACAATGAGCAGTTCTTC
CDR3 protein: CASSWWGLAGEDNEQFF

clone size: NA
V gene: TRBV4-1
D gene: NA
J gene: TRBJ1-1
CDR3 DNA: TGCGCCAGCAGCCAAGAGGGGGGCACTGAAGCTTTCTTT
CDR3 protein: CASSQEGGTEAFF

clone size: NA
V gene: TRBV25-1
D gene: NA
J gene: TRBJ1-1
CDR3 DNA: TGTGCCAGCAGTGTACAGGGGAACACTGAAGCTTTCTTT
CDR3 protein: CASSVQGNTEAFF

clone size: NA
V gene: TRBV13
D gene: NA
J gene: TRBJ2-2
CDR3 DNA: TGTGCCAGCAGCTTAGCCCACCGGGGCACCGGGGAGCTGTTTTTT
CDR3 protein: CASSLAHRGTGELFF

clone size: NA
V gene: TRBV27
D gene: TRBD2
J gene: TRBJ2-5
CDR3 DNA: TGTGCCAGCAGCCCTCGGCGGGAGGGCCGGTTGGAGACCCAGTACTTC
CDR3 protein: CASSPRREGRLETQYF

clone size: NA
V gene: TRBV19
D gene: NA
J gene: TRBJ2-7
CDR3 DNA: TGTGCCAGTAGTAGGGAAGGGGTCTTCTACGAGCAGTACTTC
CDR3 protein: CASSREGVFYEQYF

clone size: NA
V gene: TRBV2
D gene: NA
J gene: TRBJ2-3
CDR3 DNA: TGTGCCAGCAGTGAATTACCTCTCCGAGTGGGCACAGATACGCAGTATTTT
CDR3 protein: CASSELPLRVGTDTQYF

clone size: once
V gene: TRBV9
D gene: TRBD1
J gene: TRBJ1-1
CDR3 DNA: TGTGCCAGCAGCATGGGACAGGACACTGAAGCTTTCTTT
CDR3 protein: CASSMGQDTEAFF

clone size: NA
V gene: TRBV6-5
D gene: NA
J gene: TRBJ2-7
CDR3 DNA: TGTGCCAGCAGTTATTCGGAGTCCGCCTACGAGCAGTACTTC
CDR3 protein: CASSYSESAYEQYF

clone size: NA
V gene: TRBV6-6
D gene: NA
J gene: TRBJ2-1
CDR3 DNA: TGTGCCAGCAGGCGGCCCGACAATGAGCAGTTCTTC
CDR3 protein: CASRRPDNEQFF

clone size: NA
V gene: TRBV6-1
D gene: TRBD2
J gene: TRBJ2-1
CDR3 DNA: TGTGCCAGCAGTGAAGCGGTAGGACTAGCCGACGAGCAGTTCTTC
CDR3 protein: CASSEAVGLADEQFF

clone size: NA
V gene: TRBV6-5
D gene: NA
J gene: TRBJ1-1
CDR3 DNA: TGTGCCAGCAGTACAACCAGGACAGACACTGAAGCTTTCTTT
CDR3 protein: CASSTTRTDTEAFF